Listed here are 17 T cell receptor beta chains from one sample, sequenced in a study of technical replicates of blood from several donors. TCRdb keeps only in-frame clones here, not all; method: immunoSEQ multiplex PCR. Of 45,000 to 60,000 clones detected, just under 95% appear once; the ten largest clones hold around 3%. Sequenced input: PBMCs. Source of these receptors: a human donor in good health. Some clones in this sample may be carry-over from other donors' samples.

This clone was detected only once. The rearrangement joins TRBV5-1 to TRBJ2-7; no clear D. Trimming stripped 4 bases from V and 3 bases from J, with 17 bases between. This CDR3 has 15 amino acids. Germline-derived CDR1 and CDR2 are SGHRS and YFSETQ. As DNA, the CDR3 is TGCGCCAGCAGCGAACGACACCTGACGGACTACGAGCAGTACTTC. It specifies CASSERHLTDYEQYF.

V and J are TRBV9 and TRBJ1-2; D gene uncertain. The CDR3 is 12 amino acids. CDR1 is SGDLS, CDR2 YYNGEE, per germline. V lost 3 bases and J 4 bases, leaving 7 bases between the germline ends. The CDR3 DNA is TGTGCCAGCAGCGACAGAGCCTATGGCTACACCTTC. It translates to CASSDRAYGYTF.

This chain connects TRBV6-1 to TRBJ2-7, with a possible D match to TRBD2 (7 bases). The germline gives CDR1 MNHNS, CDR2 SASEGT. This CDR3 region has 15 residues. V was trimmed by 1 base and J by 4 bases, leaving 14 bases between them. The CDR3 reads CASSEEGGGPYEQYF. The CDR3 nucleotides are TGTGCCAGCAGTGAAGAAGGGGGGGGGCCTTACGAGCAGTACTTC.

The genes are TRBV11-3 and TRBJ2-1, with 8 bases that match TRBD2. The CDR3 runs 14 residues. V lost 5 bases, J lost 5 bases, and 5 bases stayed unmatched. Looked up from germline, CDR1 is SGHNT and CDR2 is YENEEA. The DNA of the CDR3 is TGTGCCAGCAGCCTCACTAGCGGACACAATGAGCAGTTCTTC. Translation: CASSLTSGHNEQFF. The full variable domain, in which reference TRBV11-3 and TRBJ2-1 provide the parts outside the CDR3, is EAGVVQSPRYKIIEKKQPVAFWCNPISGHNTLYWYLQNLGQGPELLIRYENEEAVDDSQLPKDRFSAERLKGVDSTLKIQPAELGDSAVYLCASSLTSGHNEQFFGPGTRLTVL.

Here the CDR3 reads CSVSTGERYGYTF. The CDR3 DNA follows: TGCAGCGTAAGCACAGGGGAACGCTATGGCTACACCTTC. V is TRBV29-1 and J is TRBJ1-2; 7 bases match TRBD1. Germline V CDR1 and CDR2: SQVTM, ANQGSEA. The V segment lost 6 bases and the J segment 4 bases; nucleotides outside the gene matches: 8. The CDR3 has 13 residues. The full variable domain, in which reference TRBV29-1 and TRBJ1-2 provide the parts outside the CDR3, is SAVISQKPSRDICQRGTSLTIQCQVDSQVTMMFWYRQQPGQSLTLIATANQGSEATYESGFVIDKFPISRPNLTFSTLTVSNMSPEDSSIYLCSVSTGERYGYTFGSGTRLTVV.

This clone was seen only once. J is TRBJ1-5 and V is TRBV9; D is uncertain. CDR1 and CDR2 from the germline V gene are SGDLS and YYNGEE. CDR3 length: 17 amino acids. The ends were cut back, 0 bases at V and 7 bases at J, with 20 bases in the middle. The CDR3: CASSVVRPSWLEQPQHF. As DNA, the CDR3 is TGTGCCAGCAGCGTAGTGCGGCCCAGCTGGCTCGAACAGCCCCAGCATTTT.

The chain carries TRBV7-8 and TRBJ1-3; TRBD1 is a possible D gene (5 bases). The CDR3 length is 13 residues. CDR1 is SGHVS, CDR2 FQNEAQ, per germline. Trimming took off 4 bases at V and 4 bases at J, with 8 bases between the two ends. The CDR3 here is CASSSGGGNTIYF. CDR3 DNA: TGTGCCAGCAGCTCGGGGGGAGGAAACACCATATATTTT.

The CDR3 nucleotides are TGTGCTGCGCTACAGCAGGTGGGCAGCTCCTACGAGCAGTACTTC. As protein: CAALQQVGSSYEQYF. The V call is TRBV2, the J call TRBJ2-7, with no clear D. This CDR3 has 15 amino acids. Germline loops: CDR1 SNHLY, CDR2 FYNNEI.

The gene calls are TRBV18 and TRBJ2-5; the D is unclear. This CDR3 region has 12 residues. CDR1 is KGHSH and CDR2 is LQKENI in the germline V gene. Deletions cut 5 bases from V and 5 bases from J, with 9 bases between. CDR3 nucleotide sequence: TGTGCCAGCTCATCAGAGGAGGAGACCCAGTACTTC. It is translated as CASSSEEETQYF.

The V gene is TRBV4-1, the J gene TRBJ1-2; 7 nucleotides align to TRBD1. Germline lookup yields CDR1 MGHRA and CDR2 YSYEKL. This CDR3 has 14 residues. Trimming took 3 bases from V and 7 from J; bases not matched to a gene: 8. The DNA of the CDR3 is TGCGCCAGCAGCCACCGGACAGGCAAAATTGGCTACACCTTC. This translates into CASSHRTGKIGYTF.

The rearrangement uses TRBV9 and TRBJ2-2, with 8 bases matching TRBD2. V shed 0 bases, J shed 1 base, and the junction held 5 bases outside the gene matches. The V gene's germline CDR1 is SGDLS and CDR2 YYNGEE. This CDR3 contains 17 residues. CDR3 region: CASSVERAGENTGELFF. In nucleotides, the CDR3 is TGTGCCAGCAGCGTAGAGCGAGCGGGGGAGAACACCGGGGAGCTGTTTTTT.

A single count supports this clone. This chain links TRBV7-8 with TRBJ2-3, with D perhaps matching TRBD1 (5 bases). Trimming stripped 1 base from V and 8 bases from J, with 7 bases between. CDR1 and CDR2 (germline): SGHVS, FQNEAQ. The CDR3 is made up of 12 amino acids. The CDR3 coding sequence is TGTGCCAGCAGCTTAGTTCAGGGTACGCAGTATTTT. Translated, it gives CASSLVQGTQYF.

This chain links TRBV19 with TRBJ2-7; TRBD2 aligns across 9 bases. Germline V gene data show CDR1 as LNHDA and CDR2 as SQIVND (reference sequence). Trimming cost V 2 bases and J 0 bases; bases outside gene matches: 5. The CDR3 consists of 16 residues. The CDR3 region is CASSIWVAGASYEQYF. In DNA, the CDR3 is TGTGCCAGTAGTATATGGGTAGCGGGAGCCTCCTACGAGCAGTACTTC.

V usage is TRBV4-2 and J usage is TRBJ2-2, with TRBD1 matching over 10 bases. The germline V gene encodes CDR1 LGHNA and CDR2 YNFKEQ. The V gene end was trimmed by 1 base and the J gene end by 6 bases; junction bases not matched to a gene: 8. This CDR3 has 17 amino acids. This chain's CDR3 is CASSQAGDRGRAGELFF. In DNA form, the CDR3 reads TGTGCCAGCAGCCAAGCCGGCGACAGGGGGCGCGCCGGGGAGCTGTTTTTT.

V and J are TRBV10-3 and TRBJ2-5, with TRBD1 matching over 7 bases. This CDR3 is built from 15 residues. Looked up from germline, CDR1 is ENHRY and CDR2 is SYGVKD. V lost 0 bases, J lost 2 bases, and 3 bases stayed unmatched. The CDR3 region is CAISESSRGQETQYF. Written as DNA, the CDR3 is TGTGCCATCAGTGAGTCGTCCAGGGGGCAAGAGACCCAGTACTTC.

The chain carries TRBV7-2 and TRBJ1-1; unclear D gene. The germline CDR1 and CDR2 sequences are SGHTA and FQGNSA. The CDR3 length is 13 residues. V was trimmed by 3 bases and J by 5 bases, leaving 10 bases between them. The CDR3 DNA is TGTGCCAGCAGCTTTGTGGAGGGAACTGAAGCTTTCTTT. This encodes CASSFVEGTEAFF. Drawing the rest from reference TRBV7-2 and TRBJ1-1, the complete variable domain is GAGVSQSPSNKVTEKGKDVELRCDPISGHTALYWYRQSLGQGLEFLIYFQGNSAPDKSGLPSDRFSAERTGGSVSTLTIQRTQQEDSAVYLCASSFVEGTEAFFGQGTRLTVV.

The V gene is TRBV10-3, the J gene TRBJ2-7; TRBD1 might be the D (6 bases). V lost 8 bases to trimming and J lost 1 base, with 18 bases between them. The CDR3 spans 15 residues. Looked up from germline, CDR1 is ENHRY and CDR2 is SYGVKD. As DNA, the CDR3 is TGTGCCATCGCTCCCGCAGACAGGCCATCCTACGAGCAGTACTTC. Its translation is CAIAPADRPSYEQYF.